This passage covers 14 T cell receptor beta chains from one sample sequenced in a study of cytomegalovirus exposure and HLA in healthy donors. Primers for the PCR totalled 60 Vbeta and 13 Jbeta. The repertoire was sequenced with immunoSEQ multiplex PCR; TCRdb's copy has only in-frame clones and lacks some. The sample contains about 190,000 clones, more than 75% of which appear only once. The specimen sequenced was PBMCs. The receptors shown here come from a woman in her forties or fifties in good health and CMV-seropositive.

This chain links TRBV12-5 with TRBJ2-5; D is perhaps TRBD1 (5 bases). Germline-derived CDR1 and CDR2 are LGHNT and FRNRAP. Trimming pared 5 bases from V and 0 bases from J, leaving 7 bases between. The CDR3 has 13 amino acids. CDR3 DNA: TGTGCTAGTGGTACAGGAAACCAAGAGACCCAGTACTTC. It yields the protein CASGTGNQETQYF.

This clone occurred once. The chain employs TRBV5-6 and TRBJ2-2, with TRBD2 matching 13 bases. The germline CDR1 and CDR2 sequences are SGHDT and YYEEEE. V lost 6 bases to trimming and J lost 7 bases; unmatched junction nucleotides: 12. The CDR3 covers 17 residues. For the CDR3, the DNA is TGTGCCAGCACCGCACTAGCGGGGGGGCGTCGGGTCGGGGAGCTGTTTTTT. Amino acids: CASTALAGGRRVGELFF. Looking up the rest from reference TRBV5-6 and TRBJ2-2 gives the full variable domain: DAGVTQSPTHLIKTRGQQVTLRCSPKSGHDTVSWYQQALGQGPQFIFQYYEEEERQRGNFPDRFSGHQFPNYSSELNVNALLLGDSALYLCASTALAGGRRVGELFFGEGSRLTVL.

The gene calls are TRBV9 and TRBJ1-1; a weak D match, TRBD1 (5 bases). The V end was cut by 4 bases, the J end by 1 base, with 23 bases between. CDR3 length equals 18 residues. Germline CDR1 and CDR2: SGDLS and YYNGEE. CDR3 nucleotides: TGTGCCAGCAGCTTAGGAAGGGGCTTAGGCAAGGGGAACACTGAAGCTTTCTTT. It is translated as CASSLGRGLGKGNTEAFF.

This clone was seen only once. The CDR3 nucleotides are TGTGCCAGTAGTCCGACAAAGGACACTCCGGGTGGTGAAAAACTGTTTTTT. Its translation: CASSPTKDTPGGEKLFF. V and J are TRBV19 and TRBJ1-4; possibly TRBD1 for D (5 bases). Germline V gene data show CDR1 as LNHDA and CDR2 as SQIVND (reference sequence). The V and J ends lost 5 bases and 7 bases respectively, with 23 bases between them. CDR3 length equals 17 residues.

The chain joins TRBV11-2 to TRBJ1-1, with D possibly being TRBD1 (6 bases). Germline V gene lookup returns CDR1 SGHAT and CDR2 FQNNGV. Trimming stripped 4 bases from V and 4 bases from J, with 13 bases between. The CDR3 is 14 residues long. The CDR3 reads CASSSGAVGTEAFF. For the CDR3, the DNA is TGTGCCAGCAGCTCAGGGGCGGTGGGCACTGAAGCTTTCTTT.

The rearrangement uses TRBV2 and TRBJ2-3; 7 bases line up with TRBD1. Germline values: CDR1 SNHLY, CDR2 FYNNEI. The CDR3 has 15 residues. Unmatched junction bases numbered 6, after V lost 4 bases and J lost 2 bases. The CDR3 protein is CASSGGGGPTDTQYF. The CDR3 bases are TGTGCCAGCAGTGGAGGGGGCGGACCCACAGATACGCAGTATTTT.

This rearrangement joins TRBV28 to TRBJ1-3; perhaps TRBD1 as D (6 bases). Between the trimmed V and J ends, which lost 7 bases and 0 bases, there was a span of 13 bases. The germline V gene has CDR1 MDHEN and CDR2 SYDVKM. There are 15 residues in the CDR3. The CDR3 sequence: CASTPGTNSGNTIYF. For the CDR3, the DNA is TGTGCCAGCACCCCGGGGACAAACTCTGGAAACACCATATATTTT.

This rearrangement joins TRBV5-1 to TRBJ2-1; 9 nucleotides line up with TRBD1. The CDR3 sequence is 15 residues long. Per the germline V gene, CDR1 is SGHRS and CDR2 is YFSETQ. V shed 4 bases and J 6 bases; nucleotides not matched to a gene: 8. Written as DNA, the CDR3 is TGCGCCAGCAGCGACCCGGGACAGGGAAGCAATGAGCAGTTCTTC. This translates into CASSDPGQGSNEQFF.

The chain has TRBV4-3 and TRBJ2-3, with TRBD1 matching 11 bases. Germline CDR1 and CDR2: LGHNA and YSLEER. The CDR3 extends over 15 amino acids. Trimming at V came to 1 base and at J to 7 bases, leaving 4 bases not matched to a gene. CDR3: CASSQGTGGIYTQYF. DNA of the CDR3: TGCGCCAGCAGCCAAGGGACAGGGGGCATCTATACGCAGTATTTT.

J is TRBJ2-3 and V is TRBV18; tentatively, D is TRBD2 (5 bases). Germline V gene lookup returns CDR1 KGHSH and CDR2 LQKENI. This CDR3 is built from 16 residues. Trimming cost V 3 bases and J 4 bases, with 17 bases left between them. CDR3 residues: CASSPSSPVVSDTQYF. The CDR3 bases are TGTGCCAGCTCACCCTCTAGCCCGGTTGTTTCAGATACGCAGTATTTT.

V usage is TRBV30 and J usage is TRBJ1-1; 7 bases line up with TRBD1. CDR1 and CDR2 (germline): GTSNPN, SVGIG (reference sequence). This CDR3 has 14 residues. The trim removed 4 bases at V and 11 bases at J, leaving 16 bases unmatched. CDR3 coding DNA: TGTGCCTGGACGGGACAGAGCCTCATTGGGGGGGCTTTCTTT. It translates to CAWTGQSLIGGAFF.

In its sample, this clone was seen a few times. The chain combines TRBV16 with TRBJ2-1, with 8 bases that match TRBD2. The CDR3 length is 15 residues. The ends lost 0 bases at V and 6 bases at J; junction bases unmatched: 4. The germline CDR1 and CDR2 sequences are KGHSY and FQNENV. CDR3 sequence reads: CASSQSVRGGNEQFF. CDR3 in DNA: TGTGCCAGCAGCCAATCGGTTCGGGGGGGCAATGAGCAGTTCTTC. Complete variable domain (other parts from reference TRBV16 and TRBJ2-1): GEEVAQTPKHLVRGEGQKAKLYCAPIKGHSYVFWYQQVLKNEFKFLISFQNENVFDETGMPKERFSAKCLPNSPCSLEIQATKLEDSAVYFCASSQSVRGGNEQFFGPGTRLTVL.

CDR3 amino acids: CASSRGVGAGAGELFF. The CDR3 region has the DNA TGTGCCAGCAGCCGGGGGGTGGGGGCCGGGGCCGGGGAGCTGTTTTTT. The rearrangement uses TRBV5-4 and TRBJ2-2, with D perhaps matching TRBD2 (7 bases). CDR1 is SGHNT and CDR2 is YYREEE in the germline V gene (reference sequence). V was clipped by 4 bases and J by 6 bases, with 19 bases between them. The CDR3 is made up of 16 amino acids.

The chain recombines TRBV6-1 with TRBJ2-5; 8 bases line up with TRBD2. Germline V gives CDR1 MNHNS, CDR2 SASEGT. This CDR3 region has 14 residues. J lost 5 bases, V lost 3 bases, and 5 bases had no gene match. The CDR3 region has the DNA TGTGCCAGCAGTGAGGCGGGGGGTGGCGAGACCCAGTACTTC. This codes for CASSEAGGGETQYF.